The rows below give T cell receptor beta chains drawn from one sample of a study of CD8 T cells in Susac syndrome. TCRdb reprocessed the immunoSEQ multiplex PCR reads with MiXCR, giving one entry per CDR3 protein. The sample shows approximately 200,000 distinct CDR3 sequences, about 94% of them seen only once. The sequencing input was CD4+ T cells from PBMCs. All receptors come from a human donor with multiple sclerosis. Each CDR3 is given with its conserved first and last residue. Fields, in order: CDR3 protein, CDR3 DNA, clone size, J gene, D gene, V gene. The D gene is left open where the match is weak. Size tells how often a clone was seen (once, few, many) or the class of an expanded clone, and some rows leave it out.

CDR3aa: CASSERNYEQYF; CDR3nt: TGTGCCAGCAGCGAAAGGAACTACGAGCAGTACTTC; abundance: -; j_gene: TRBJ2-7; d_gene: -; v_gene: TRBV5-6
CDR3aa: CSATDGADQPQHF; CDR3nt: TGCAGTGCAACGGACGGCGCGGATCAGCCCCAGCATTTT; abundance: -; j_gene: TRBJ1-5; d_gene: -; v_gene: TRBV20-1
CDR3aa: CSARRDRGLEGNSPLHF; CDR3nt: TGCAGTGCTCGCCGGGACAGGGGGTTGGAGGGGAATTCACCCCTCCACTTT; abundance: -; j_gene: TRBJ1-6; d_gene: TRBD1; v_gene: TRBV20-1
CDR3aa: CASKRQGAGQPQHF; CDR3nt: TGTGCCAGTAAGAGACAGGGGGCAGGTCAGCCCCAGCATTTT; abundance: -; j_gene: TRBJ1-5; d_gene: TRBD1; v_gene: TRBV19
CDR3aa: CSARAKLAGAGDTQYF; CDR3nt: TGCAGTGCTAGAGCCAAACTAGCGGGGGCGGGAGATACGCAGTATTTT; abundance: -; j_gene: TRBJ2-3; d_gene: TRBD2; v_gene: TRBV20-1
CDR3aa: CSAPMTGHYGYTF; CDR3nt: TGCAGTGCTCCAATGACAGGACACTATGGCTACACCTTC; abundance: -; j_gene: TRBJ1-2; d_gene: -; v_gene: TRBV20-1
CDR3aa: CASPLTGTTDTQYF; CDR3nt: TGTGCCAGCCCCCTGACTGGAACCACAGATACGCAGTATTTT; abundance: -; j_gene: TRBJ2-3; d_gene: -; v_gene: TRBV2
CDR3aa: CATSRASYNEQFF; CDR3nt: TGTGCCACCAGCAGAGCGTCCTACAATGAGCAGTTCTTC; abundance: -; j_gene: TRBJ2-1; d_gene: -; v_gene: TRBV15
CDR3aa: CASSFSGRSPITDTQYF; CDR3nt: TGTGCCAGCAGTTTCTCCGGACGGAGTCCGATCACAGATACGCAGTATTTT; abundance: -; j_gene: TRBJ2-3; d_gene: -; v_gene: TRBV27
CDR3aa: CSVERDIDYGYTF; CDR3nt: TGCAGCGTTGAAAGGGATATAGACTATGGCTACACCTTC; abundance: -; j_gene: TRBJ1-2; d_gene: -; v_gene: TRBV29-1
CDR3aa: CASSQGLAGGYEQYF; CDR3nt: TGTGCCAGCAGCCAAGGCCTCGCAGGGGGCTACGAGCAGTACTTC; abundance: -; j_gene: TRBJ2-7; d_gene: TRBD1; v_gene: TRBV3-1
CDR3aa: CASSDGGDPGYTF; CDR3nt: TGTGCCAGCAGTGACGGAGGAGATCCTGGCTACACCTTC; abundance: -; j_gene: TRBJ1-2; d_gene: -; v_gene: TRBV6-4
CDR3aa: CASSGETRNQPQHF; CDR3nt: TGTGCCAGCAGTGGGGAGACTCGAAATCAGCCCCAGCATTTT; abundance: once; j_gene: TRBJ1-5; d_gene: -; v_gene: TRBV2
CDR3aa: CAVSGGNTGELFF; CDR3nt: TGTGCCGTTAGCGGGGGGAACACCGGGGAGCTGTTTTTT; abundance: -; j_gene: TRBJ2-2; d_gene: TRBD2; v_gene: TRBV10-3
CDR3aa: CAWSPSGNTIYF; CDR3nt: TGTGCCTGGAGTCCATCGGGGAACACCATATATTTT; abundance: -; j_gene: TRBJ1-3; d_gene: -; v_gene: TRBV30
CDR3aa: CASSLGALAAYNEQFF; CDR3nt: TGTGCCAGCAGCTTAGGGGCGCTAGCGGCCTACAATGAGCAGTTCTTC; abundance: -; j_gene: TRBJ2-1; d_gene: TRBD2; v_gene: TRBV7-9
CDR3aa: CASSQTSGASYEQYF; CDR3nt: TGTGCCAGCAGCCAGACTAGCGGGGCCTCCTACGAGCAGTACTTC; abundance: once; j_gene: TRBJ2-7; d_gene: TRBD2; v_gene: TRBV4-2
CDR3aa: CAWATGMNYGYTF; CDR3nt: TGTGCCTGGGCGACAGGGATGAACTATGGCTACACCTTC; abundance: -; j_gene: TRBJ1-2; d_gene: TRBD1; v_gene: TRBV30
CDR3aa: CASLYFGGYYEQYF; CDR3nt: TGTGCCAGCTTGTACTTCGGGGGCTACTACGAGCAGTACTTC; abundance: -; j_gene: TRBJ2-7; d_gene: -; v_gene: TRBV2
CDR3aa: CASSYYGTDYEQYF; CDR3nt: TGTGCCAGCAGTTACTACGGGACGGACTACGAGCAGTACTTC; abundance: -; j_gene: TRBJ2-7; d_gene: -; v_gene: TRBV6-6
CDR3aa: CASSQDADSPLHF; CDR3nt: TGTGCCAGCAGCCAAGACGCGGATTCACCCCTCCACTTT; abundance: -; j_gene: TRBJ1-6; d_gene: -; v_gene: TRBV14
CDR3aa: CAWRAPGGSITGSPLHF; CDR3nt: TGTGCCTGGAGAGCGCCGGGGGGAAGCATAACGGGATCACCCCTCCACTTT; abundance: -; j_gene: TRBJ1-6; d_gene: -; v_gene: TRBV30
CDR3aa: CSAALTGGNSPLHF; CDR3nt: TGCAGTGCTGCCCTGACAGGGGGAAATTCACCCCTCCACTTT; abundance: -; j_gene: TRBJ1-6; d_gene: TRBD1; v_gene: TRBV20-1
CDR3aa: CASRNSGFIYGYTF; CDR3nt: TGTGCCAGCAGAAATAGCGGGTTCATCTATGGCTACACCTTC; abundance: once; j_gene: TRBJ1-2; d_gene: -; v_gene: TRBV6-2/TRBV6-3
CDR3aa: CSADFGLAGAEQYF; CDR3nt: TGCAGTGCGGACTTTGGACTAGCGGGGGCCGAGCAGTACTTC; abundance: -; j_gene: TRBJ2-7; d_gene: TRBD2; v_gene: TRBV20-1
CDR3aa: CSVLGRAYEQYF; CDR3nt: TGCAGCGTATTGGGACGGGCCTACGAGCAGTACTTC; abundance: -; j_gene: TRBJ2-7; d_gene: -; v_gene: TRBV29-1
CDR3aa: CATSSITDNQPQHF; CDR3nt: TGTGCCACCAGCAGCATAACAGATAATCAGCCCCAGCATTTT; abundance: -; j_gene: TRBJ1-5; d_gene: -; v_gene: TRBV15
CDR3aa: CAWSPLDTQYF; CDR3nt: TGTGCCTGGAGTCCCCTAGATACGCAGTATTTT; abundance: -; j_gene: TRBJ2-3; d_gene: -; v_gene: TRBV30
CDR3aa: CSAPYLWDRGRETQYF; CDR3nt: TGCAGTGCTCCATATTTGTGGGACAGGGGGCGAGAGACCCAGTACTTC; abundance: -; j_gene: TRBJ2-5; d_gene: TRBD1; v_gene: TRBV20-1
CDR3aa: CSARDSLPGTSDIQYF; CDR3nt: TGCAGTGCTAGAGATTCACTACCCGGGACTAGCGACATTCAGTACTTC; abundance: -; j_gene: TRBJ2-4; d_gene: TRBD2; v_gene: TRBV20-1
CDR3aa: CASSPSGGAPNEQFF; CDR3nt: TGTGCCAGCAGCCCTAGCGGGGGGGCCCCCAATGAGCAGTTCTTC; abundance: -; j_gene: TRBJ2-1; d_gene: TRBD2; v_gene: TRBV3-1
CDR3aa: CASSSSGGHGYTF; CDR3nt: TGTGCCAGCAGCTCCTCAGGGGGCCATGGCTACACCTTC; abundance: -; j_gene: TRBJ1-2; d_gene: TRBD1; v_gene: TRBV7-9
CDR3aa: CAWNPTANYGYTF; CDR3nt: TGTGCCTGGAACCCGACAGCGAACTATGGCTACACCTTC; abundance: once; j_gene: TRBJ1-2; d_gene: -; v_gene: TRBV30
CDR3aa: CASSHDRKRGGTDTQYF; CDR3nt: TGTGCCAGCAGCCACGACCGCAAGCGGGGGGGCACAGATACGCAGTATTTT; abundance: -; j_gene: TRBJ2-3; d_gene: TRBD2; v_gene: TRBV6-2/TRBV6-3
CDR3aa: CTTMDGPPNTEAFF; CDR3nt: TGTACCACCATGGACGGCCCACCGAACACTGAAGCTTTCTTT; abundance: -; j_gene: TRBJ1-1; d_gene: -; v_gene: TRBV24-1
CDR3aa: CSVEGTGLGYTF; CDR3nt: TGCAGCGTTGAAGGGACAGGGCTCGGCTACACCTTC; abundance: -; j_gene: TRBJ1-2; d_gene: TRBD1; v_gene: TRBV29-1
CDR3aa: CATSDPAGEGETQYF; CDR3nt: TGTGCCACCAGTGATCCGGCGGGGGAGGGGGAGACCCAGTACTTC; abundance: few; j_gene: TRBJ2-5; d_gene: TRBD2; v_gene: TRBV24-1
CDR3aa: CSARDRGRPKETQYF; CDR3nt: TGCAGTGCTAGAGATAGGGGGCGGCCTAAAGAGACCCAGTACTTC; abundance: -; j_gene: TRBJ2-5; d_gene: TRBD1; v_gene: TRBV20-1
CDR3aa: CAWGRVGPDTQYF; CDR3nt: TGTGCCTGGGGACGTGTGGGCCCAGATACGCAGTATTTT; abundance: -; j_gene: TRBJ2-3; d_gene: -; v_gene: TRBV30
CDR3aa: CSATQGQSSGNTIYF; CDR3nt: TGCAGTGCCACCCAGGGACAGAGCTCTGGAAACACCATATATTTT; abundance: -; j_gene: TRBJ1-3; d_gene: TRBD1; v_gene: TRBV20-1
CDR3aa: CASSYSGTVPSVGYTF; CDR3nt: TGTGCCAGCAGTTACTCCGGGACAGTCCCTTCTGTTGGCTACACCTTC; abundance: -; j_gene: TRBJ1-2; d_gene: TRBD1; v_gene: TRBV6-2/TRBV6-3
CDR3aa: CSVGTGTGQETQYF; CDR3nt: TGCAGCGTGGGGACCGGGACAGGGCAAGAGACCCAGTACTTC; abundance: -; j_gene: TRBJ2-5; d_gene: TRBD1; v_gene: TRBV29-1
CDR3aa: CASGARNEKLFF; CDR3nt: TGTGCCAGCGGGGCCCGTAATGAAAAACTGTTTTTT; abundance: -; j_gene: TRBJ1-4; d_gene: -; v_gene: TRBV3-1
CDR3aa: CSAGPRGEKLFF; CDR3nt: TGCAGCGCGGGGCCCAGAGGAGAAAAACTGTTTTTT; abundance: -; j_gene: TRBJ1-4; d_gene: -; v_gene: TRBV29-1
CDR3aa: CASSPTGTLNQPQHF; CDR3nt: TGTGCCAGCAGCCCGACAGGGACTCTCAATCAGCCCCAGCATTTT; abundance: -; j_gene: TRBJ1-5; d_gene: TRBD1; v_gene: TRBV6-2/TRBV6-3
CDR3aa: CASSVGTGGGDEKLFF; CDR3nt: TGTGCCAGCAGCGTGGGGACAGGCGGCGGCGATGAAAAACTGTTTTTT; abundance: -; j_gene: TRBJ1-4; d_gene: TRBD1; v_gene: TRBV9
CDR3aa: CASSRTGGGTADTQYF; CDR3nt: TGTGCCAGCAGCCGCACAGGCGGGGGCACCGCAGATACGCAGTATTTT; abundance: -; j_gene: TRBJ2-3; d_gene: -; v_gene: TRBV7-9
CDR3aa: CASSPSRYEQYF; CDR3nt: TGTGCCAGCAGCCCGAGCCGGTACGAGCAGTACTTC; abundance: -; j_gene: TRBJ2-7; d_gene: -; v_gene: TRBV7-2
CDR3aa: CASSQGQGGSYNSPLHF; CDR3nt: TGCGCCAGCAGCCAAGGTCAGGGGGGAAGCTATAATTCACCCCTCCACTTT; abundance: -; j_gene: TRBJ1-6; d_gene: TRBD1; v_gene: TRBV4-1
CDR3aa: CASSRGPSAFF; CDR3nt: TGTGCCAGCAGCCGAGGGCCATCAGCTTTCTTT; abundance: once; j_gene: TRBJ1-1; d_gene: -; v_gene: TRBV7-9
CDR3aa: CASSSPLETQYF; CDR3nt: TGTGCCAGCAGTTCCCCCCTAGAGACCCAGTACTTC; abundance: -; j_gene: TRBJ2-5; d_gene: -; v_gene: TRBV12-3/TRBV12-4
CDR3aa: CSARGGVAQPQHF; CDR3nt: TGCAGTGCTAGAGGGGGAGTAGCTCAGCCCCAGCATTTT; abundance: -; j_gene: TRBJ1-5; d_gene: -; v_gene: TRBV20-1
CDR3aa: CASSPGDNYGYTF; CDR3nt: TGTGCCAGCTCACCAGGAGACAACTATGGCTACACCTTC; abundance: -; j_gene: TRBJ1-2; d_gene: -; v_gene: TRBV18
CDR3aa: CASSWVAGTTTDTQYF; CDR3nt: TGCGCCAGCAGTTGGGTGGCCGGGACAACCACAGATACGCAGTATTTT; abundance: -; j_gene: TRBJ2-3; d_gene: -; v_gene: TRBV5-1